A single sample gave rise to the 3 T cell receptor beta chains below, sequenced in a study of T cells after yellow fever vaccination. TCRdb processed the 5' RACE reads anew with MiXCR; each CDR3 protein has one entry. The sample contains around 260,000 distinct CDR3 sequences, about 5.2% of which appear only once. The sample was CD4+ T cells sorted from PBMCs, taken on the day of the yellow fever booster vaccination. These receptors were collected from a man aged 18 to 35 who received the YFV17D yellow fever vaccine.

This clonotype was recorded many times. The CDR3 loop reads CSARGQNTGELFF. For the CDR3, the DNA is TGCAGTGCTAGGGGACAGAACACCGGGGAGCTGTTTTTT. The chain couples TRBV20-1 to TRBJ2-2, with a possible D match to TRBD1 (6 bases). This CDR3 spans 13 amino acids. The ends were cut back, 3 bases at V and 1 base at J, with 6 bases in the middle. Germline CDR1 and CDR2: DFQATT and SNEGSKA (reference sequence).

The chain is built from TRBV2 and TRBJ1-1; D remains ambiguous. The CDR3 sequence is 13 residues long. V gave up 6 bases and J gave up 3 bases, with 11 bases separating them. The germline gives CDR1 SNHLY, CDR2 FYNNEI. CDR3 sequence: CASRFTADTEAFF. The CDR3, as DNA: TGTGCCAGCAGATTTACAGCGGACACTGAAGCTTTCTTT.

This clonotype was found a few times. V and J are TRBV7-2 and TRBJ2-6; D is undetermined. CDR1 and CDR2 from the germline V gene are SGHTA and FQGNSA. V lost 3 bases to trimming and J lost 2 bases, with 17 bases between them. The CDR3 spans 18 residues. CDR3 loop: CASSFLHPGGTGANVLTF. CDR3 sequence (DNA): TGTGCCAGCAGCTTTTTACACCCCGGTGGGACTGGGGCCAACGTCCTGACTTTC.